This T cell receptor beta chain comes out of a study of CD8+ T cells in alopecia areata. As for the study in general: Tofacitinib ran 6 to 18 months, followed by 6 months off drug.

Trimming stripped 0 bases from V and 8 bases from J, with 5 bases between. Per the germline V gene, CDR1 is MGHRA and CDR2 is YSYEKL. The CDR3 has 12 amino acids. The authors extracted RNA and reverse transcribed it into cDNA as the sequencing template. Libraries were prepared by immunoSEQ multiplex PCR; TCRdb keeps only in-frame clonotypes and omits some of them. The sample lists about 270,000 clones, around 64% occurring once. Indicated treatment: oral pan-JAK inhibitor, 5-10 mg twice daily. General observations from the study: Sharing of TCRs across patients appeared less clear than in mice, possibly for HLA-related reasons. There were also resident alphabeta T cells of normal skin sequenced in scalp samples.

Note on this clone: Its antigen remains unidentified.

The sample in question was CD4+ T cells sorted from blood, obtained at week 52, from a patient treated with tofacitinib. This sequence joins TRBV4-1 and TRBJ2-1; D gene unclear. This TCR derives from a human donor with alopecia areata. The CDR3 nucleotides read TGCGCCAGCAGCCAAGACTTCGATGAGCAGTTCTTC. This translates into CASSQDFDEQFF.